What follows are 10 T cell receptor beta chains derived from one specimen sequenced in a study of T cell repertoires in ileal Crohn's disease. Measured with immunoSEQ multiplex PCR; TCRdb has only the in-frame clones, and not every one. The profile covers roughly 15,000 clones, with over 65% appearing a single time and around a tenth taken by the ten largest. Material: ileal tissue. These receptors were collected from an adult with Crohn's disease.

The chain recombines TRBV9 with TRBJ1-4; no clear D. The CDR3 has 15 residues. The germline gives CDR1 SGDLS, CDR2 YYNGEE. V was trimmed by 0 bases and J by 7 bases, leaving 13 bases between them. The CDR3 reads CASSVEAASSEKLFF. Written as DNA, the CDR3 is TGTGCCAGCAGCGTAGAGGCAGCGTCTTCTGAAAAACTGTTTTTT.

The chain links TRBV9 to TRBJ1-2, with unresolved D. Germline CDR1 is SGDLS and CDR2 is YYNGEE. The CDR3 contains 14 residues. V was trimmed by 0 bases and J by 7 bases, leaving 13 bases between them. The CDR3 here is CASSVVAGVGGYTF. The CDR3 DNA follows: TGTGCCAGCAGCGTAGTAGCCGGGGTGGGTGGCTACACCTTC.

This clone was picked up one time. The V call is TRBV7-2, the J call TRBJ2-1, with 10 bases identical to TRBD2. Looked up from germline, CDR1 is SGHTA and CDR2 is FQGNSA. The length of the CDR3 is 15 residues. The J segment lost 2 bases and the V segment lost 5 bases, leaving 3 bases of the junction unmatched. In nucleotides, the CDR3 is TGTGCCAGCAGCCTGAGCGGGGGGGCCTACAATGAGCAGTTCTTC. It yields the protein CASSLSGGAYNEQFF.

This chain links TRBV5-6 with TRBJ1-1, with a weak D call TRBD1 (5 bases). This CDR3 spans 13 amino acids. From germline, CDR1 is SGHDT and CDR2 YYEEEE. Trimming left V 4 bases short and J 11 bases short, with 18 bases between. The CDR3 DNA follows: TGTGCCAGCAGCCTCGACAGCTGGGGTGATGCTTTCTTT. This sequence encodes CASSLDSWGDAFF.

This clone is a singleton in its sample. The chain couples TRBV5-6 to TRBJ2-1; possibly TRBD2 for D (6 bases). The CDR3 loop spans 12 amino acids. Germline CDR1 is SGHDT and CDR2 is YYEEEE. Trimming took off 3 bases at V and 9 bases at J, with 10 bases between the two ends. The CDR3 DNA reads TGTGCCAGCAGCTCGGGTAGCGGTGAGCAGTTCTTC. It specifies CASSSGSGEQFF.

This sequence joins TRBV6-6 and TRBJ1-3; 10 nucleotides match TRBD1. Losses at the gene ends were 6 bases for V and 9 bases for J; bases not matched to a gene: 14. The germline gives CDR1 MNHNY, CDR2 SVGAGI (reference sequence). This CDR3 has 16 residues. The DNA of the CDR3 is TGTGCCAGCAGACCCGGGACAGGGGCCCCTTTTGGCACCATATATTTT. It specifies CASRPGTGAPFGTIYF.

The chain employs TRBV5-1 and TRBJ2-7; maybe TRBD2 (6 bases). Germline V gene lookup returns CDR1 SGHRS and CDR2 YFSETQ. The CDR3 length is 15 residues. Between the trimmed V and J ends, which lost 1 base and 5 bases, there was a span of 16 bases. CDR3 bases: TGCGCCAGCAGCTTGCCGCGGGATTGGCGGGACGAGCAGTACTTC. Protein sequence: CASSLPRDWRDEQYF.

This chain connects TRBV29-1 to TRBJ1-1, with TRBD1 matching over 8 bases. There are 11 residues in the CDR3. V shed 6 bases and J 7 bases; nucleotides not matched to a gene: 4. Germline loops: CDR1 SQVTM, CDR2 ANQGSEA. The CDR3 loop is CSVQGVDEAFF. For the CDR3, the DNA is TGCAGCGTACAGGGGGTGGATGAAGCTTTCTTT.

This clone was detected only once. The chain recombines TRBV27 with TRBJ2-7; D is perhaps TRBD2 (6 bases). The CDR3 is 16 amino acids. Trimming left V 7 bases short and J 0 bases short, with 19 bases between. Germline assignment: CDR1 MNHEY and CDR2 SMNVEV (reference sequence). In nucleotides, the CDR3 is TGTGCCAGCAAAAGGCTCAGGAGCGGGCCCTCCTACGAGCAGTACTTC. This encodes CASKRLRSGPSYEQYF.

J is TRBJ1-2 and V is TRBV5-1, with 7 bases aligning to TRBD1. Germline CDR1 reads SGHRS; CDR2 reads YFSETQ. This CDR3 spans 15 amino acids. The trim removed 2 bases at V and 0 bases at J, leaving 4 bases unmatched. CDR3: CASSFLGQTNYGYTF. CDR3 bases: TGCGCCAGCAGCTTTCTGGGACAGACTAACTATGGCTACACCTTC.